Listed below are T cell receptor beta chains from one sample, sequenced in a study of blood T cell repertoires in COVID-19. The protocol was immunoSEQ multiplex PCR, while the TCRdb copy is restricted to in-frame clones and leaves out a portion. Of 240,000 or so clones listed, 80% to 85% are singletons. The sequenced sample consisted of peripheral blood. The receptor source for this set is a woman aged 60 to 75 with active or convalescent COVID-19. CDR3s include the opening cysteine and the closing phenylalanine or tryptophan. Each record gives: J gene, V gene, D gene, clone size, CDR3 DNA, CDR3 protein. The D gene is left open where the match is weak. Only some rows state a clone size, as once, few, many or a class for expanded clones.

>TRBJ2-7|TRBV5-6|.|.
TGTGCCAGCAGCGCCGGGACAACGGGCGAGCAGTACTTC
CASSAGTTGEQYF
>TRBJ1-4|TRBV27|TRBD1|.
TGTGCCAGCAGTTTAGGGGACAGCGACGAAAAACTGTTTTTT
CASSLGDSDEKLFF
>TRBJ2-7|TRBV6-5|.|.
TGTGCCAGCAGTTACGGTTGGGACAACTACGAGCAGTACTTC
CASSYGWDNYEQYF
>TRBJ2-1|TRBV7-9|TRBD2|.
TGTGCCAGCAGCTCCTTCGGACTAGCGGGGGGCCCCTACAATGAGCAGTTCTTC
CASSSFGLAGGPYNEQFF
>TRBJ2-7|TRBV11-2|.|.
TGTGCCAGCAGCGCAAACCGGGACAACTCCTACGAGCAGTACTTC
CASSANRDNSYEQYF
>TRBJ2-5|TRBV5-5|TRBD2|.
TGTGCCAGCAGCTTGGCCCCGGGTAGCGGGGCCCAAGAGACCCAGTACTTC
CASSLAPGSGAQETQYF
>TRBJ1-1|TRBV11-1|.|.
TGTGCCAGCAGCTTCTCTCTGGGCGATACTGAAGCTTTCTTT
CASSFSLGDTEAFF
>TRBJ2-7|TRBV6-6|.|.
TGTGCCAGCAGTAACGGGTATGGGGAGGCCTACGAGCAGTACTTC
CASSNGYGEAYEQYF
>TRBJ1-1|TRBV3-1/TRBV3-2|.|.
TGTGCCAGCAGCCAAAATCCAGGGGCTCGGGCTTTCTTT
CASSQNPGARAFF
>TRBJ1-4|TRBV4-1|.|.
TGCGCCAGCAGCCAAGAAGGTGGGCAGCTAAATGAAAAACTGTTTTTT
CASSQEGGQLNEKLFF
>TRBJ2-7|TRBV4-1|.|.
TGCGCCAGCAGCCAAGCGCCAGGGGCACCGGGGTACGAGCAGTACTTC
CASSQAPGAPGYEQYF
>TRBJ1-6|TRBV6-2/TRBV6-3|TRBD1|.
TGTGCCAGCAGTTACCAACAGGGGTTTAATTCACCCCTCCACTTT
CASSYQQGFNSPLHF
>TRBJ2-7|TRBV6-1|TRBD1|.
TGTGCCAGCAGTGCCTTGCCCGGGACAGGGACCTACGAGCAGTACTTC
CASSALPGTGTYEQYF
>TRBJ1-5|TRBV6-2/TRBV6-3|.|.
TGTGCCAGCAGTTACTCGTCAAACAGGGCTGGAGGCAATCAGCCCCAGCATTTT
CASSYSSNRAGGNQPQHF
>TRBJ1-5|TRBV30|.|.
TGTGCCTGGACTCAAACAGGGTTTGGCAATCAGCCCCAGCATTTT
CAWTQTGFGNQPQHF
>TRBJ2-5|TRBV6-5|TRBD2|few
TGTGCCAGCAGCCCCTTCGGGGGGGAGACCCAGTACTTC
CASSPFGGETQYF
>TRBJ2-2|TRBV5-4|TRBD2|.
TGTGCCAGCAGCTTGCCTAGCGGGGACACCGGGGAGCTGTTTTTT
CASSLPSGDTGELFF
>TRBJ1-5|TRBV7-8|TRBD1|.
TGTGCCAGCAGCGAAGGGACAGCAAGAAATCAGCCCCAGCATTTT
CASSEGTARNQPQHF
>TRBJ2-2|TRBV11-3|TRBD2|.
TGTGCCAGCAGCCGCGGGACTAGCGGGAACACCGGGGAGCTGTTTTTT
CASSRGTSGNTGELFF
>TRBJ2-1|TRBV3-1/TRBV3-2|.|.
TGTGCCAGCAGCCAAGATCCCCCGTCGGAGCAGTTCTTC
CASSQDPPSEQFF
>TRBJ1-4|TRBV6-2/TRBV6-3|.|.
TGTGCCAGCAGTTACTCGGGAGGAGGGTATGGTGAAAAACTGTTTTTT
CASSYSGGGYGEKLFF
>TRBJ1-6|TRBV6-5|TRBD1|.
TGTGCCAGCAGTTACTTAACAGGGGGGAATTCACCCCTCCACTTT
CASSYLTGGNSPLHF
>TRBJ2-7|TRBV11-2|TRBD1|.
TGTGCCAGCAGCTCCACAGGGGGTTACCCCTACGAGCAGTACTTC
CASSSTGGYPYEQYF
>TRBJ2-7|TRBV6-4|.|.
TGTGCCAGCAAACCGACTCCGACCTACGAGCAGTACTTC
CASKPTPTYEQYF
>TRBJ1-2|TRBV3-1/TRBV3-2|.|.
TGTGCCAGCAGCCAAGTTCAGATACATGGCTACACCTTC
CASSQVQIHGYTF
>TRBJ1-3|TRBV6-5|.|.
TGTGCCAGCAGTCGGGGACACGGGAAGGCGAACACCATATATTTT
CASSRGHGKANTIYF
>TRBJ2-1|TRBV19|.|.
TGTGCCAGTAGTATAGATCGGAGCAATGAGCAGTTCTTC
CASSIDRSNEQFF
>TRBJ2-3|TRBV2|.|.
TGTGCCAGCTGGGGACTCCGGGAAGATACGCAGTATTTT
CASWGLREDTQYF
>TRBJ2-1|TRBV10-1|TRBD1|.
TGCGCCAGCAGCGGAGGGACAGGGGCCTACAATGAGCAGTTCTTC
CASSGGTGAYNEQFF
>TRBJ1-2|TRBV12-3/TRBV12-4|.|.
TGTGCCAGCAGTTTAAATAGATATGGCTACACCTTC
CASSLNRYGYTF
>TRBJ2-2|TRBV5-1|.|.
TGCGCCAGCAGCATATTACAGGAGAACACCGGGGAGCTGTTTTTT
CASSILQENTGELFF
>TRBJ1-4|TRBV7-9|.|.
TGTGCCAGCAGCTTAGCGGCCAGTAGCCCTAATGAAAAACTGTTTTTT
CASSLAASSPNEKLFF
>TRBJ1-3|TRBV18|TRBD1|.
TGTGCCAGCTCACCACAACAGGGGGAAAACACCATATATTTT
CASSPQQGENTIYF
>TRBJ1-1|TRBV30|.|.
TGTGCCTGGAGTGACGGGACAAGGAACACTGAAGCTTTCTTT
CAWSDGTRNTEAFF
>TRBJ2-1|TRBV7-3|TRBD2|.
TGTGCCAGCAGCTCTACGGGGGGATCGGACAATGAGCAGTTCTTC
CASSSTGGSDNEQFF
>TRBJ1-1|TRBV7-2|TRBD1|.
TGTGCCAGCAGCCCTGGACAGGGCATGAACACTGAAGCTTTCTTT
CASSPGQGMNTEAFF
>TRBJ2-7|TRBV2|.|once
TGTGCCAGCAGCCCCGGAGCAGGGCGGCCCTACGAGCAGTACTTC
CASSPGAGRPYEQYF
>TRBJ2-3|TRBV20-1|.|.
TGCAGTGCGCACAACACAGATACGCAGTATTTT
CSAHNTDTQYF
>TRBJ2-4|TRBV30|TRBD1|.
TGTGCCTGGGACATGGCACAGGGGGTCCTAGCCAAAAACATTCAGTACTTC
CAWDMAQGVLAKNIQYF
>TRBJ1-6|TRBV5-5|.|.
TGTGCCAGCAGCTTGTTAGGGGCGGGGAATTCACCCCTCCACTTT
CASSLLGAGNSPLHF
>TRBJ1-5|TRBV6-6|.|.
TGTGCCAGCAGTTATCTTCGGGGGACGGGCAATCAGCCCCAGCATTTT
CASSYLRGTGNQPQHF